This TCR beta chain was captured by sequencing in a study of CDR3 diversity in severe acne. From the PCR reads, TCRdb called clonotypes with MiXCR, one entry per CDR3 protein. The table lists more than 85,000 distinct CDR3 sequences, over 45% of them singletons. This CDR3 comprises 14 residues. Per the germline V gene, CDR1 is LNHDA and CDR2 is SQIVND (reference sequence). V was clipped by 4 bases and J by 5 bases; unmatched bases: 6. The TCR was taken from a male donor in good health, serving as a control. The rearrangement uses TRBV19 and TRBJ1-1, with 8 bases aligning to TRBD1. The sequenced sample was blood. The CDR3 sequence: CASSTTGEWTEAFF. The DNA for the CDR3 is TGTGCCAGTAGTACGACAGGGGAATGGACTGAAGCTTTCTTT.